Reported below is one TCR beta chain. This sample stems from a study of blood T cell repertoires in COVID-19. Study-level information: The analysed material was cDNA or gDNA that came from T cells, B-cell-depleted T cells, or PBMCs.

This CDR3 is built from 13 residues. Germline V lookup: CDR1 MRHNA, CDR2 SNTAGT. Trimming took off 2 bases at V and 7 bases at J, with 9 bases between the two ends. Per the study methods: Reference gene primer amplification gave nucleated cell count estimates. The repertoire was sequenced with immunoSEQ multiplex PCR; TCRdb's copy has only in-frame clones and lacks some. V and J calls and clone size are as listed in that table; D and trimming were resolved from the DNA. The sample lists 350,000 to 500,000 clones, around nine tenths seen once, with less than 1.5% in the top ten. Participant ages covered about 18 to 90 years across about two dozen US areas.

The specimen sequenced was PBMCs or T cells enriched from blood (not recorded which). The chain is built from TRBV6-4 and TRBJ1-5; D perhaps matches TRBD1 (5 bases). The origin of this receptor is a woman in her late teens or twenties who had been exposed to COVID-19. CDR3 nucleotides: TGTGCCAGCAGTGACCAGGGAGGACAGCCCCAGCATTTT. Protein product: CASSDQGGQPQHF.